These 30 T cell receptor beta chains share one sample of origin, sequenced in a study of shared clonotypes between healthy human individuals. It was CD45RO-negative cells, positively selected for CCR7, that made up naive CD8 cells, with terminally differentiated effector memory CD45RA+ cells excluded. Method: immunoSEQ multiplex PCR; TCRdb's copy keeps in-frame clones and lacks some. The sample records roughly 810,000 clones, roughly 96% being singletons. Sequences were obtained from naive CD8+ T cells sorted from blood. Receptor source: a man younger than 40 in good health.

V gene TRBV10-1 combines with J gene TRBJ2-7; 13 nucleotides line up with TRBD2. V shed 6 bases, J shed 5 bases, and the junction held 4 bases outside the gene matches. This CDR3 spans 14 amino acids. Germline CDR1 reads WNHNN; CDR2 reads SYGVQD (reference sequence). This chain's CDR3 is CASRGLAGRNEQYF. The CDR3 DNA is TGCGCCAGCAGGGGACTAGCGGGACGAAACGAGCAGTACTTC.

V usage is TRBV28 and J usage is TRBJ2-7, with D possibly TRBD1 on 6 matching bases. This CDR3 is built from 14 residues. CDR1 and CDR2 from the germline V gene are MDHEN and SYDVKM. Trimming removed 4 bases from V and 6 bases from J, with 16 bases in between. This CDR3 is CASSSFTGLTEQYF. The DNA for the CDR3 is TGTGCCAGCAGTTCCTTCACAGGGCTCACCGAGCAGTACTTC.

The chain recombines TRBV29-1 with TRBJ2-7; D is perhaps TRBD2 (6 bases). The V gene's germline CDR1 is SQVTM and CDR2 ANQGSEA. This CDR3 is 13 amino acids long. Trimming pared 4 bases from V and 2 bases from J, leaving 12 bases between. The CDR3 protein is CSVGEEGTYEQYF. The CDR3, as DNA: TGCAGCGTTGGGGAGGAGGGAACCTACGAGCAGTACTTC.

This clone has just one count. V usage is TRBV28 and J usage is TRBJ2-1; 9 bases agree with TRBD2. The ends lost 6 bases at V and 3 bases at J; junction bases unmatched: 18. Germline loops: CDR1 MDHEN, CDR2 SYDVKM. The CDR3 has 19 amino acids. CDR3 in amino acids: CASSKGSRSGRFLYNEQFF. The CDR3 DNA sequence: TGTGCCAGCAGCAAAGGGTCCCGAAGCGGGAGGTTTCTCTACAATGAGCAGTTCTTC.

The chain recombines TRBV7-2 with TRBJ2-2; possible D gene TRBD2, 6 bases. Germline V CDR1 and CDR2: SGHTA, FQGNSA. V dropped 5 bases and J dropped 3 bases, with 22 bases sitting between them. The CDR3 length is 18 residues. CDR3 sequence (DNA): TGTGCCAGCAGCCCCTCTGACTCTGCGGGAACCTACACCGGGGAGCTGTTTTTT. Translated, it gives CASSPSDSAGTYTGELFF.

Only one count was recorded for this clone. The CDR3 nucleotides are TGTGCCAGCAGCGCAGCAGCTCTCGGTACAGATACGCAGTATTTT. Amino acid sequence: CASSAAALGTDTQYF. The J gene is TRBJ2-3, the V gene TRBV9, with D unclear. There are 15 residues in the CDR3. Trimming removed 3 bases from V and 3 bases from J, with 14 bases in between. CDR1 and CDR2 from the germline V gene are SGDLS and YYNGEE.

The rearrangement links TRBV27 to TRBJ2-1, with D perhaps TRBD1 (6 bases). Germline CDR1 reads MNHEY; CDR2 reads SMNVEV (reference sequence). Trimming pared 5 bases from V and 10 bases from J, leaving 15 bases between. CDR3 size: 13 residues. CDR3 protein: CASSHGQPSEQFF. The CDR3 region has the DNA TGTGCCAGCAGTCACGGACAGCCGTCAGAGCAGTTCTTC.

The chain has TRBV5-1 and TRBJ2-7; D may be TRBD2 (6 bases). V lost 6 bases and J lost 3, with 13 bases in between. Germline assignment: CDR1 SGHRS and CDR2 YFSETQ. CDR3 length equals 13 residues. The CDR3 protein is CASKMGLYYEQYF. In DNA form, the CDR3 reads TGCGCCAGCAAAATGGGACTCTACTACGAGCAGTACTTC.

The V gene is TRBV19, the J gene TRBJ1-5; D gene uncertain. Trimming stripped 5 bases from V and 6 bases from J, with 14 bases between. Germline CDR1 reads LNHDA; CDR2 reads SQIVND (reference sequence). CDR3 length: 14 residues. CDR3 nucleotide sequence: TGTGCCAGTAGTGAAAGCAACGTAGGTCAGCCCCAGCATTTT. Its protein is CASSESNVGQPQHF.

The chain links TRBV7-9 to TRBJ2-7; TRBD1 matches at 10 bases. CDR3 length: 16 amino acids. Losses at the gene ends were 4 bases for V and 2 bases for J; bases not matched to a gene: 8. Per the germline V gene, CDR1 is SEHNR and CDR2 is FQNEAQ (reference sequence). The CDR3 loop is CASSSSDRGMPYEQYF. The CDR3 DNA reads TGTGCCAGCAGCTCCTCGGACAGGGGGATGCCCTACGAGCAGTACTTC. Based on the CDR3 plus reference TRBV7-9 and TRBJ2-7, the full variable domain is DTGVSQNPRHKITKRGQNVTFRCDPISEHNRLYWYRQTLGQGPEFLTYFQNEAQLEKSRLLSDRFSAERPKGSFSTLEIQRTEQGDSAMYLCASSSSDRGMPYEQYFGPGTRLTVT.

As regards this clone: Other DNA variants within this sample encode the same CDR3. The chain links TRBV27 to TRBJ2-7, with unresolved D. Germline V gene lookup returns CDR1 MNHEY and CDR2 SMNVEV (reference sequence). The CDR3 totals 13 residues. Trimming cost V 0 bases and J 0 bases, with 3 bases left between them. The CDR3 DNA reads as TGTGCCAGCAGTTTATCTGCCTCCTACGAGCAGTACTTC. It yields the protein CASSLSASYEQYF.

The chain couples TRBV30 to TRBJ1-1; TRBD1 agrees at 7 bases. The ends lost 3 bases at V and 4 bases at J; junction bases unmatched: 5. Germline lookup yields CDR1 GTSNPN and CDR2 SVGIG (reference sequence). The CDR3 consists of 13 residues. CDR3 amino acids: CAWSQDRATEAFF. CDR3 DNA sequence: TGTGCCTGGAGCCAAGACAGGGCCACTGAAGCTTTCTTT.

This rearrangement joins TRBV11-2 to TRBJ2-1; 8 bases fit TRBD2. Per the germline V gene, CDR1 is SGHAT and CDR2 is FQNNGV. The CDR3 has 16 amino acids. J was trimmed by 7 bases and V by 0 bases; bases with no gene match: 8. This chain's CDR3 is CASSLDQAGVWNEQFF. The CDR3 nucleotides read TGTGCCAGCAGCTTAGACCAAGCGGGAGTTTGGAATGAGCAGTTCTTC.

The rearrangement links TRBV2 to TRBJ1-1, with a tentative D call TRBD1 (5 bases). V was trimmed by 6 bases and J by 4 bases, leaving 18 bases between them. Germline V gene data show CDR1 as SNHLY and CDR2 as FYNNEI. The CDR3 has 15 amino acids. This CDR3 reads CASSSARGAVTEAFF. CDR3 bases: TGTGCCAGCAGCTCCGCCAGAGGGGCGGTCACTGAAGCTTTCTTT.

The rearrangement joins TRBV2 to TRBJ2-3; D remains unclear. The CDR3 length is 10 residues. V was pared by 9 bases and J by 12 bases, with 13 bases between. Germline CDR1 reads SNHLY; CDR2 reads FYNNEI. In DNA, the CDR3 is TGTGCCAGGACCACCGAACGTCAGTATTTT. It translates to CARTTERQYF.

This clone was observed a single time. The V and J genes are TRBV7-6 and TRBJ2-5; 10 positions agree with TRBD1. CDR1 is SGHVS, CDR2 FNYEAQ, per germline. J lost 0 bases, V lost 5 bases, and 12 bases had no gene match. The CDR3 consists of 18 residues. The CDR3 sequence: CASSPGTGVYKNQETQYF. The DNA of the CDR3 is TGTGCCAGCAGCCCAGGGACAGGGGTTTACAAAAACCAAGAGACCCAGTACTTC.

The CDR3 reads CASSPRTGVEYF. The CDR3 DNA follows: TGTGCCAGCAGTCCAAGGACAGGGGTAGAGTATTTT. The genes are TRBV27 and TRBJ2-3, with 9 positions matching TRBD1. The length of the CDR3 is 12 residues. Germline V gives CDR1 MNHEY, CDR2 SMNVEV (reference sequence). V was clipped by 5 bases and J by 13 bases; unmatched bases: 7.

The chain employs TRBV27 and TRBJ1-2, with D possibly matching TRBD1 (5 bases). Trimming removed 3 bases from V and 4 bases from J, with 15 bases in between. The length of the CDR3 is 15 residues. From germline, CDR1 is MNHEY and CDR2 SMNVEV (reference sequence). The CDR3 sequence: CASSFSGQASYGYTF. The DNA for the CDR3 is TGTGCCAGCAGTTTCAGTGGACAAGCTAGCTATGGCTACACCTTC.

The chain couples TRBV14 to TRBJ2-1; TRBD2 might be the D (6 bases). V lost 1 base to trimming and J lost 7 bases, with 11 bases between them. Germline V lookup: CDR1 SGHDN, CDR2 FVKESK. The CDR3 totals 14 residues. DNA for the CDR3: TGTGCCAGCAGCCAAGTATTAGCGGCGAATGAGCAGTTCTTC. It encodes CASSQVLAANEQFF.

The sample holds one count of this clone. The chain recombines TRBV29-1 with TRBJ2-1, with D tentatively TRBD1 or TRBD2 (5 bases each). This CDR3 has 11 amino acids. Trimming stripped 7 bases from V and 5 bases from J, with 9 bases between. The germline CDR1 and CDR2 sequences are SQVTM and ANQGSEA. CDR3 in amino acids: CSARGHNEQFF. CDR3 DNA: TGCAGCGCAAGGGGACACAATGAGCAGTTCTTC.

This chain joins TRBV6-5 and TRBJ1-1, with D possibly being TRBD1 (5 bases). Trimming shortened V by 5 bases and J by 4 bases, and 14 bases separated the two germline ends. The CDR3 totals 14 residues. The germline CDR1 and CDR2 sequences are MNHEY and SVGAGI. CDR3 in DNA: TGTGCCAGCAGTACCCAGGGAGGGCTCACTGAAGCTTTCTTT. Its protein is CASSTQGGLTEAFF.

V is TRBV28 and J is TRBJ2-2, with D hard to call. The V end lost 3 bases, the J end lost 0 bases, and 8 bases lay between the germline ends. This CDR3 has 15 residues. Germline V lookup: CDR1 MDHEN, CDR2 SYDVKM. Here the CDR3 DNA reads TGTGCCAGCAGTTTCTCACTGGCGAACACCGGGGAGCTGTTTTTT. Translated: CASSFSLANTGELFF.

The V call is TRBV6-5, the J call TRBJ1-5; TRBD1 is a possible D gene (5 bases). CDR3 size: 15 residues. V lost 7 bases, J lost 2 bases, and 15 bases lay in between. Germline CDR1 reads MNHEY; CDR2 reads SVGAGI. CDR3 DNA: TGTGCCAGCACAAGGGATGGGGGTGGCAATCAGCCCCAGCATTTT. Residues: CASTRDGGGNQPQHF.

This chain links TRBV7-9 with TRBJ2-1; 10 bases fit TRBD2. The trim removed 9 bases at V and 4 bases at J, leaving 3 bases unmatched. Germline CDR1 reads SEHNR; CDR2 reads FQNEAQ (reference sequence). The CDR3 loop spans 13 amino acids. The CDR3 nucleotides read TGTGCCAGTACTAGCGGGAATTACAATGAGCAGTTCTTC. It codes for CASTSGNYNEQFF. Together with reference TRBV7-9 and TRBJ2-1, the CDR3 gives the full variable domain: DTGVSQNPRHKITKRGQNVTFRCDPISEHNRLYWYRQTLGQGPEFLTYFQNEAQLEKSRLLSDRFSAERPKGSFSTLEIQRTEQGDSAMYLCASTSGNYNEQFFGPGTRLTVL.

This sequence joins TRBV30 and TRBJ2-3, with D unclear. Trimming shortened V by 0 bases and J by 1 base, and 11 bases separated the two germline ends. The germline V gene encodes CDR1 GTSNPN and CDR2 SVGIG (reference sequence). This CDR3 has 15 residues. CDR3 sequence reads: CAWSVMDFGTDTQYF. CDR3 bases: TGTGCCTGGAGTGTAATGGATTTCGGCACAGATACGCAGTATTTT.

The CDR3: CASTVWLGGERSSTDTQYF. The DNA for the CDR3 is TGTGCCAGCACGGTTTGGCTGGGGGGGGAAAGATCTAGCACAGATACGCAGTATTTT. This rearrangement joins TRBV28 to TRBJ2-3, with 7 bases lining up with TRBD2. Per germline, CDR1 MDHEN and CDR2 SYDVKM. This CDR3 has 19 amino acids. The junction had 19 bases not matched to a gene; V was cut back by 7 bases and J by 0 bases.

About this clone itself: The identical CDR3 is also encoded by other nucleotide sequences in the sample. The J gene is TRBJ2-1, the V gene TRBV20-1; D is ambiguous. Per the germline V gene, CDR1 is DFQATT and CDR2 is SNEGSKA (reference sequence). With 6 bases removed from V and 4 bases from J, the gap between germline ends came to 4 bases. The CDR3 covers 10 residues. The DNA of the CDR3 is TGCAGTGCCAGATACAATGAGCAGTTCTTC. This encodes CSARYNEQFF.

V gene TRBV28 combines with J gene TRBJ1-1, with D uncertain. From germline, CDR1 is MDHEN and CDR2 SYDVKM. This CDR3 region has 12 residues. V was pared by 6 bases and J by 0 bases, with 5 bases between. CDR3 coding DNA: TGTGCCAGCAGAACAGTGAACACTGAAGCTTTCTTT. Translation gives CASRTVNTEAFF.

The genes are TRBV7-9 and TRBJ1-1; possible D gene TRBD1, 5 bases. The germline CDR1 and CDR2 sequences are SEHNR and FQNEAQ (reference sequence). Trimming took 5 bases from V and 5 from J, leaving 18 bases between them. The CDR3 sequence is 15 residues long. As DNA, the CDR3 is TGTGCCAGCAGCCCCCAGGTGGGGGGAGGAACTGAAGCTTTCTTT. Encoded protein: CASSPQVGGGTEAFF. The full variable domain, its missing parts supplied by reference TRBV7-9 and TRBJ1-1, is DTGVSQNPRHKITKRGQNVTFRCDPISEHNRLYWYRQTLGQGPEFLTYFQNEAQLEKSRLLSDRFSAERPKGSFSTLEIQRTEQGDSAMYLCASSPQVGGGTEAFFGQGTRLTVV.

The chain links TRBV6-5 to TRBJ2-3, with TRBD2 identical over 7 bases. Germline loops: CDR1 MNHEY, CDR2 SVGAGI. The J segment lost 4 bases and the V segment lost 0 bases, leaving 4 bases of the junction unmatched. This CDR3 has 15 amino acids. CDR3 protein: CASSYSGGSADTQYF. Written as DNA, the CDR3 is TGTGCCAGCAGTTACTCGGGCGGGAGCGCAGATACGCAGTATTTT.